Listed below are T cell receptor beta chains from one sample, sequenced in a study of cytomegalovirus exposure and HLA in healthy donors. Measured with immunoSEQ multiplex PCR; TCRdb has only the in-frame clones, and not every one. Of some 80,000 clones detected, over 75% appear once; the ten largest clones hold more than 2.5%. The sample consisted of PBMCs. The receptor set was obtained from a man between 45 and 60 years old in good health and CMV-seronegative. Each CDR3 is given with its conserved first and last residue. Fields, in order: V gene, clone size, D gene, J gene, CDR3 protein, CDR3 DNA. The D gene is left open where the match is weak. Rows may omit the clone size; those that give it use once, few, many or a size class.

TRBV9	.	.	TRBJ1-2	CASSVEGHLGGGYTF	TGTGCCAGCAGCGTAGAGGGACACCTAGGAGGTGGCTACACCTTC
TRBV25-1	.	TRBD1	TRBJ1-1	CASRPGDRATEAFF	TGTGCCAGCAGACCCGGAGACAGGGCCACTGAAGCTTTCTTT
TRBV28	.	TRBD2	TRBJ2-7	CASSLGREYEQYF	TGTGCCAGCAGTTTGGGGAGGGAGTACGAGCAGTACTTC
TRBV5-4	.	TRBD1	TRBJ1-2	CASRTGDYGYTF	TGTGCCAGCAGGACAGGGGACTATGGCTACACCTTC
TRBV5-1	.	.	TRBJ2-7	CASSPSDRELSYEQYF	TGCGCCAGCAGCCCCTCGGACAGAGAACTCTCCTACGAGCAGTACTTC
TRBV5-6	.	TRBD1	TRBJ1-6	CASSRGQVNSPLHF	TGTGCCAGCAGCAGGGGACAGGTTAATTCACCCCTCCACTTT
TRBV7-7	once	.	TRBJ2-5	CASSLRAGSQETQYF	TGTGCTAGCAGCTTACGAGCAGGGTCCCAAGAGACCCAGTACTTC
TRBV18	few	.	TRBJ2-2	CASSLTVETGELFF	TGTGCCAGCTCACTGACAGTTGAGACCGGGGAGCTGTTTTTT
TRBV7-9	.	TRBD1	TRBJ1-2	CASRPRDRDGYTF	TGTGCCAGCAGACCTCGGGACAGGGACGGCTACACCTTC
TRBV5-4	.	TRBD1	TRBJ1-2	CASSVSRDRVGYTF	TGTGCCAGCTCGGTATCCCGGGACAGGGTTGGCTACACCTTC
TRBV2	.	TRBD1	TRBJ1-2	CASPGQGIIGYTF	TGTGCCAGCCCGGGACAGGGGATAATTGGCTACACCTTC
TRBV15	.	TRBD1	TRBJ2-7	CATSRRWGQGWEEQYF	TGTGCCACCAGCCGCCGTTGGGGACAGGGCTGGGAGGAGCAGTACTTC
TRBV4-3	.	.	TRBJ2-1	CASSLLLGGSSYNEQFF	TGCGCCAGCAGCCTCCTCCTCGGGGGTAGCTCCTACAATGAGCAGTTCTTC
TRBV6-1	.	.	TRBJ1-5	CASRTTGDQPQHF	TGTGCCAGCAGGACGACAGGAGATCAGCCCCAGCATTTT
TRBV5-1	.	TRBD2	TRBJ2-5	CASSRSGGGATETQYF	TGCGCCAGCAGTCGTTCGGGCGGGGGGGCCACAGAGACCCAGTACTTC
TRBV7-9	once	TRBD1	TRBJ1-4	CASSRPGTGARGNEKLFF	TGTGCCAGCAGCCGTCCCGGGACAGGGGCGAGGGGTAATGAAAAACTGTTTTTT
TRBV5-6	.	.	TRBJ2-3	CASSYNTDTQYF	TGTGCCAGCAGCTATAACACAGATACGCAGTATTTT
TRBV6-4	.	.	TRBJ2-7	CASSATSLGEQYF	TGTGCCAGCAGCGCTACTAGTCTTGGCGAGCAGTACTTC
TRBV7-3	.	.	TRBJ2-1	CASSLLVDTLPFF	TGTGCCAGCAGCTTATTAGTGGACACCCTCCCGTTCTTC
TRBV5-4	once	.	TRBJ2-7	CASSPITQHSFVMGLYF	TGTGCCAGCAGCCCGATAACCCAACACAGTTTCGTTATGGGTTTGTACTTC
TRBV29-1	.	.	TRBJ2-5	CSVRQSQETQYF	TGCAGCGTTAGACAGAGCCAAGAGACCCAGTACTTC
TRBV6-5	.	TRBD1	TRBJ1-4	CASRRPGQGYEKLFF	TGTGCCAGCAGGAGACCGGGACAGGGTTATGAAAAACTGTTTTTT
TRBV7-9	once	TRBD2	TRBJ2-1	CASSLILAGNEQFF	TGTGCCAGCAGCTTAATCCTAGCGGGTAATGAGCAGTTCTTC
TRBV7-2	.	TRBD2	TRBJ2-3	CASSLALAGGYTDTQYF	TGTGCCAGCAGCTTAGCTTTAGCGGGGGGGTACACAGATACGCAGTATTTT
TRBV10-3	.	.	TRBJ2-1	CAISIGGSYNEQFF	TGTGCCATCAGTATCGGGGGCTCCTACAATGAGCAGTTCTTC
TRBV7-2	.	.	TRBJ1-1	CASTQSGVGVSEAFF	TGTGCCAGCACCCAATCCGGGGTAGGCGTGTCTGAAGCTTTCTTT
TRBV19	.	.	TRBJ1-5	CASSLTEGASQPQHF	TGTGCCAGTAGTCTCACCGAAGGGGCGTCTCAGCCCCAGCATTTT
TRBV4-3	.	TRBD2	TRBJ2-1	CASSQDPGLAATSYNEQFF	TGCGCCAGCAGCCAAGATCCGGGACTAGCGGCCACCTCCTACAATGAGCAGTTCTTC
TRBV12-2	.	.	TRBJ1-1	CASPQENTEAFF	TGTGCAAGTCCCCAGGAAAACACTGAAGCTTTCTTT
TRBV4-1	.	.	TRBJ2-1	CASSQEGRRSSYNEQFF	TGCGCCAGCAGCCAAGAGGGGCGGCGGAGCTCCTACAATGAGCAGTTCTTC
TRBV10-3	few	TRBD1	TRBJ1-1	CAMKPGGAEAEAFF	TGTGCCATGAAACCAGGGGGCGCGGAGGCTGAAGCTTTCTTT
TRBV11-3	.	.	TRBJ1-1	CASSFGETGGTEAFF	TGTGCCAGCAGCTTTGGCGAGACAGGTGGTACTGAAGCTTTCTTT
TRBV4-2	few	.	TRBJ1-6	CASSQERGGASPLHF	TGTGCCAGCAGCCAAGAGAGAGGGGGAGCTTCACCCCTCCACTTT
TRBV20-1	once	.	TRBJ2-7	CSANEYYEQYF	TGCAGTGCTAACGAGTACTACGAGCAGTACTTC
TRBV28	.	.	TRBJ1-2	CASSPGTSYYGYTF	TGTGCCAGCAGTCCAGGGACTTCCTACTATGGCTACACCTTC
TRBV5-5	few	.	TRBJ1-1	CASSLATTGNTEAFF	TGTGCCAGCAGCTTGGCCACGACAGGGAACACTGAAGCTTTCTTT
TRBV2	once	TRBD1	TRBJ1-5	CASSDRDSNQPQHF	TGTGCCAGCAGCGACAGGGACAGCAATCAGCCCCAGCATTTT
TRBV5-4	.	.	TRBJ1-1	CASSLAGVTMNTEAFF	TGTGCCAGCAGCTTGGCCGGGGTGACGATGAACACTGAAGCTTTCTTT
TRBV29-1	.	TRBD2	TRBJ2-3	CSVEASGGDTQYF	TGCAGCGTTGAAGCTAGCGGGGGTGATACGCAGTATTTT
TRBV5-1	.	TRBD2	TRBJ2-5	CASSLAAGGLRETQYF	TGCGCCAGCAGCTTGGCGGCGGGGGGGCTCAGGGAGACCCAGTACTTC
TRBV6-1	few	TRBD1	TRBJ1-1	CAPLGDRGTEAFF	TGTGCCCCCTTAGGGGACAGGGGTACTGAAGCTTTCTTT
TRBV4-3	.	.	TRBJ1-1	CASSRPDMDTEAFF	TGCGCCAGCAGCCGGCCGGACATGGACACTGAAGCTTTCTTT
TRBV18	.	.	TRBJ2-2	CASSPTGFNTGELFF	TGTGCCAGCTCACCCACCGGGTTCAACACCGGGGAGCTGTTTTTT
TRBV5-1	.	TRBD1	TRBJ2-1	CASSPPQGANEQFF	TGCGCCAGCAGCCCACCCCAGGGGGCCAATGAGCAGTTCTTC
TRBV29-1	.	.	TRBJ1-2	CSVLLEGRGYTF	TGCAGCGTCCTCCTCGAAGGGAGAGGCTACACCTTC
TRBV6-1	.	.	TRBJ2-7	CASSEGGVPYEQYF	TGTGCCAGCAGTGAAGGCGGTGTCCCCTACGAGCAGTACTTC
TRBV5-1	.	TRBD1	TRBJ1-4	CASSLASDRAKWPHEKLFF	TGCGCCAGCAGCTTGGCGTCGGACAGGGCGAAGTGGCCGCATGAAAAACTGTTTTTT
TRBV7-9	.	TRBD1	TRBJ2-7	CASSSDRTSQSGGYEQYF	TGTGCCAGCAGCTCGGACAGGACCTCTCAGAGTGGGGGCTACGAGCAGTACTTC
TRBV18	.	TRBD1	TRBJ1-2	CASSPESRGRSYGYTF	TGTGCCAGCTCACCAGAGAGCAGGGGGCGCAGCTATGGCTACACCTTC
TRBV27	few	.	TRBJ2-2	CASSPEDMYTGELFF	TGTGCCAGCAGTCCCGAGGACATGTACACCGGGGAGCTGTTTTTT
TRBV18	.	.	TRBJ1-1	CASSPFDRTMNTEAFF	TGTGCCAGCTCACCTTTCGACAGGACCATGAACACTGAAGCTTTCTTT
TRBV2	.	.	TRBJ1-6	CASITQGNSPLHF	TGTGCCAGCATAACACAGGGCAATTCACCCCTCCACTTT
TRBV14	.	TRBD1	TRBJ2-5	CASSQVDTGTVFFQETQYF	TGTGCCAGCAGCCAGGTTGACACGGGGACAGTATTTTTTCAAGAGACCCAGTACTTC
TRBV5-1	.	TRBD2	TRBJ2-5	CASSWPLASMRLAGGQETQYF	TGCGCCAGCAGCTGGCCCTTAGCTTCGATGAGGCTAGCGGGGGGACAAGAGACCCAGTACTTC
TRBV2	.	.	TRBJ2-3	CASSDVTRLSDTQYF	TGTGCCAGCAGTGATGTAACTAGATTGTCTGATACGCAGTATTTT
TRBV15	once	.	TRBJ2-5	CATNPGGQETQYF	TGTGCCACCAACCCAGGGGGGCAAGAGACCCAGTACTTC